The rows below give T cell receptor beta chains drawn from one sample of a study of blood T cell repertoires in COVID-19. Assay used: immunoSEQ multiplex PCR; TCRdb lists only in-frame clones, some missing. The repertoire holds 350,000 to 450,000 clones, with 75% to 90% as singletons. Sequencing used peripheral blood. Receptors were obtained from a woman in her forties with COVID-19, enrolled during active disease. The CDR3 runs from the conserved cysteine through the conserved F or W.

TRBJ1-5	15	TRBV28	CASSRQGSGNQPQHF
TRBJ2-5	12	TRBV18	CASSPGGPTQYF
TRBJ1-3	16	TRBV5-5	CASSLVRQGGRDTIYF
TRBJ1-1	16	TRBV6-6	CASSSYGGSMDTEAFF
TRBJ2-7	14	TRBV7-9	CASNPGTGFYEQYF
TRBJ2-3	13	TRBV27	CASSLLRQASPYF
TRBJ2-1	16	TRBV7-2	CASSLGFSGDGDEQFF
TRBJ1-1	14	TRBV11-1	CASSLYPVNTEAFF
TRBJ1-2	13	TRBV10-3	CAITGQGNYGYTF
TRBJ2-7	15	TRBV6-1	CASSEGTGASYEQYF
TRBJ1-2	17	TRBV6-6	CASSLFIGAGGFEGYTF
TRBJ1-4	15	TRBV19	CASTLGPGLNEKLFF
TRBJ2-5	16	TRBV19	CASSNPGGAKQETQYF
TRBJ1-2	16	TRBV9	CASGSEGRGRYDGYTF
TRBJ1-1	16	TRBV12-5	CASGFPGAMQGTEAFF
TRBJ2-4	16	TRBV11-2	CASSLDGAKAKNIQYF
TRBJ1-1	14	TRBV29-1	CSGRGTGGRTEAFF
TRBJ2-3	17	TRBV5-1	CASSSGTSGSPTDTQYF
TRBJ2-5	15	TRBV4-2	CASSQDLGSGTTQYF
TRBJ2-6	16	TRBV5-6	CASSSSVRSGANVLTF
TRBJ1-1	13	TRBV28	CASQGASNTEAFF
TRBJ1-3	15	TRBV7-3	CASGPGGTAGNTIYF
TRBJ2-5	15	TRBV7-9	CAGTLGAHSSETQYF
TRBJ2-2	15	TRBV6-4	CASSKLAGGTGELFF
TRBJ1-6	14	TRBV4-1	CASSQSLRYSPLHF
TRBJ1-2	13	TRBV30	CAWSRDRTYGYTF
TRBJ1-6	18	TRBV6-1	CASSDLALDRVRNSPLHF
TRBJ1-6	15	TRBV11-2	CASSLEAGRNSPLHF
TRBJ1-2	14	TRBV5-1	CASSFSGQDYGYTF
TRBJ2-2	14	TRBV5-1	CASSLGGNTGELFF
TRBJ1-2	12	TRBV6-5	CASRADSYGYTF
TRBJ1-2	16	TRBV7-8	CASSTRTRRANYGYTF
TRBJ1-5	13	TRBV27	CAAGQGVNQPQHF
TRBJ2-1	13	TRBV19	CASSIDNYNEQFF
TRBJ2-7	13	TRBV5-1	CASSLGTSGEQYF
TRBJ1-1	13	TRBV11-3	CASSPQGNTEAFF
TRBJ2-2	13	TRBV11-3	CASSLTVTGELFF
TRBJ1-6	15	TRBV9	CASSVDGRAKSPLHF
TRBJ1-5	15	TRBV28	CASSRDRGGNQPQHF
TRBJ2-1	13	TRBV6-2/TRBV6-3	CASSYASLDEQFF
TRBJ1-6	16	TRBV6-1	CASSERAGVGESPLHF
TRBJ2-1	17	TRBV15	CATSRDRRGRTYNEQFF